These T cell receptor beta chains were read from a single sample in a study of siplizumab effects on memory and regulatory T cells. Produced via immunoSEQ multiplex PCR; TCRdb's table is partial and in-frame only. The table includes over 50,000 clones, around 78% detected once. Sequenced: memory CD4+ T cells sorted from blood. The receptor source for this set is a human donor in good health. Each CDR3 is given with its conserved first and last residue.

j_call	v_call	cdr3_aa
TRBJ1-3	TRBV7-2	CASSLVQTTSGNTIYF
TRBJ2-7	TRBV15	CATREGLSYEQYF
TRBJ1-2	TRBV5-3	CARSFGGIANYGYTF
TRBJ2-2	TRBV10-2	CATLPGETGELFF
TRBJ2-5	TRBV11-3	CASSAEGQPQETQYF
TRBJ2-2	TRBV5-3	CARSASCANTGELFF
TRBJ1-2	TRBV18	CASSTFNYGYTF
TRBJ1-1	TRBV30	CAWRIGLNTEAFF
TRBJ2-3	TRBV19	CASSIARGVTDTQYF
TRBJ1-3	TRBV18	CASSPGPSGNTIYF
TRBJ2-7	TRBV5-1	CASARGTNYEQYF
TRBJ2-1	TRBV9	CASSVGGVDEQFF
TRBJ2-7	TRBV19	CASSRGASGSEQYF
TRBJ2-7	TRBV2	CASSESGQGPYEQYF
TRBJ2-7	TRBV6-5	CATGDQFSYEQYF
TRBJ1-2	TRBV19	CATGQGTGGYTF
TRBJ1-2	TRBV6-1	CASNRGQNYGYTF
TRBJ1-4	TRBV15	CATSRAAGAYEKLFF
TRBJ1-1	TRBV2	CASSGQELRGNTEAFF
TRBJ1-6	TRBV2	CASRPTGTRNSPLHF
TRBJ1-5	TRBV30	CAWSVTAVGSAQHF
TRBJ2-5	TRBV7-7	CASSGRLAGEGETQYF
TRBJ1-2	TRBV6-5	CASSAGGTDYGYTF
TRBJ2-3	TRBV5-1	CASSLEGTSGIDTQYF
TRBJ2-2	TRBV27	CASSFGDRYTGELFF
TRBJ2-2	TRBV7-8	CASSLGRLLADTGELFF
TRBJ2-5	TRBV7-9	CASTEAETQYF
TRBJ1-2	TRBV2	CASINGANYGYTF
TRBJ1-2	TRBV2	CASSERDWGSKGYTF